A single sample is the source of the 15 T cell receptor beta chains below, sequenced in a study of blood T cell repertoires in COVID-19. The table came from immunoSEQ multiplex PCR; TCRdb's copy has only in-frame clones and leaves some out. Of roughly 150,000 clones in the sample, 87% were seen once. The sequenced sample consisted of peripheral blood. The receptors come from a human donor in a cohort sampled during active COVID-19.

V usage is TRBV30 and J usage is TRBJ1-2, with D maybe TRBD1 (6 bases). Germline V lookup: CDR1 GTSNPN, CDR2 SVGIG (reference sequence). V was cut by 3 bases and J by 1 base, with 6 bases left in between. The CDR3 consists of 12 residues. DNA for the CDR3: TGTGCCTGGAGGGACAGTAACTATGGCTACACCTTC. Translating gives CAWRDSNYGYTF. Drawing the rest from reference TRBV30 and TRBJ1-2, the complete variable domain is SQTIHQWPATLVQPVGSPLSLECTVEGTSNPNLYWYRQAAGRGLQLLFYSVGIGQISSEVPQNLSASRPQDRQFILSSKKLLLSDSGFYLCAWRDSNYGYTFGSGTRLTVV.

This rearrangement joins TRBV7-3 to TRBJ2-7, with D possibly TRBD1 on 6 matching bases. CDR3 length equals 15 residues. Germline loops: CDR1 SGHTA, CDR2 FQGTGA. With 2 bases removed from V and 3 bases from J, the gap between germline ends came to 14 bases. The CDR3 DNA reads TGTGCCAGCAGCTTAGAAGGGGGTATCAACTACGAGCAGTACTTC. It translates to CASSLEGGINYEQYF.

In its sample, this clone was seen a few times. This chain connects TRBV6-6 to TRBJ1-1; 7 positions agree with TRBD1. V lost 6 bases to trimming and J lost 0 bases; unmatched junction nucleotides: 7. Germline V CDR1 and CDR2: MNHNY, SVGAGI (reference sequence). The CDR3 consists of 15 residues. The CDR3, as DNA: TGTGCCAGCAGCTACACGACAGGGATGAACACTGAAGCTTTCTTT. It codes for CASSYTTGMNTEAFF.

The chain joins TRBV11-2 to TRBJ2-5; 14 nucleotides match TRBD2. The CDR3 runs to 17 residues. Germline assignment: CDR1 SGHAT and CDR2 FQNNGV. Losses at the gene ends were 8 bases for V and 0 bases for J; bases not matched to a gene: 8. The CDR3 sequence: CASRRGLAGDHQETQYF. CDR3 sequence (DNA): TGTGCCAGCCGCCGGGGACTAGCGGGGGACCACCAAGAGACCCAGTACTTC.

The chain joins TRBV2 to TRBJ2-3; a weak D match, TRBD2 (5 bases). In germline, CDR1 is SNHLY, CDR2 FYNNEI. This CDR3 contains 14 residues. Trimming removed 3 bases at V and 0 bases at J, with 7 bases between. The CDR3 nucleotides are TGTGCCAGCAGTGAGCGGGCCAGCACAGATACGCAGTATTTT. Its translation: CASSERASTDTQYF.

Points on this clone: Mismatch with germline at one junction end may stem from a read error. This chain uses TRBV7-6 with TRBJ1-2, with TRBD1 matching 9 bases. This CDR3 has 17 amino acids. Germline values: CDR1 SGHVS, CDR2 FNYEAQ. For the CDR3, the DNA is TGTGCCAGCAGTTTAGAGGCCTCCGGGACAGGGTTGGATGGCTACACCTTC. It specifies CASSLEASGTGLDGYTF.

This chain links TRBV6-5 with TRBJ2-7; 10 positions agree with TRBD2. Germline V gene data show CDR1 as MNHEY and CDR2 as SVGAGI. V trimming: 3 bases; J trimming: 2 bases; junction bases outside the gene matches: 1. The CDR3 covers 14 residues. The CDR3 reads CASSYTSGAYEQYF. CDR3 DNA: TGTGCCAGCAGTTATACTAGCGGGGCCTACGAGCAGTACTTC.

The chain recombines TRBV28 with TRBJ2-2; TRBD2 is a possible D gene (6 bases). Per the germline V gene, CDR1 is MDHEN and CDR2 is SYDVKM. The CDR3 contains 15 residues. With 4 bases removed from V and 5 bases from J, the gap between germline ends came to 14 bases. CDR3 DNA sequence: TGTGCCAGCAGTTCCAGTCTAGCGCCAACCGGGGAGCTGTTTTTT. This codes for CASSSSLAPTGELFF.

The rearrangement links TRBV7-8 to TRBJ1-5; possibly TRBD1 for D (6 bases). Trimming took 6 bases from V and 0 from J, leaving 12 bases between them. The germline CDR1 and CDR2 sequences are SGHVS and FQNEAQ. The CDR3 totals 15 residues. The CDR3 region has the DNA TGTGCCAGCAGTGCCAGGGGCCCTAGCAATCAGCCCCAGCATTTT. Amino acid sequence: CASSARGPSNQPQHF.

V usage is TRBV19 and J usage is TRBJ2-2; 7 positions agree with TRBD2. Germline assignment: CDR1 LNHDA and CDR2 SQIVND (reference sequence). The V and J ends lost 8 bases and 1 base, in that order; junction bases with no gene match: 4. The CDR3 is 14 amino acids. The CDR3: CASRGDMNTGELFF. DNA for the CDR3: TGTGCCAGTCGGGGGGATATGAACACCGGGGAGCTGTTTTTT.

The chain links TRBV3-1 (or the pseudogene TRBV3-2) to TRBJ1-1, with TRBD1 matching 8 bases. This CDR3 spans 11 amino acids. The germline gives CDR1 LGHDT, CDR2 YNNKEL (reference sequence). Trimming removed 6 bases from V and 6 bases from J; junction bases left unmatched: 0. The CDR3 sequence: CASRQGAEAFF. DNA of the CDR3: TGTGCCAGCAGACAGGGGGCTGAAGCTTTCTTT.

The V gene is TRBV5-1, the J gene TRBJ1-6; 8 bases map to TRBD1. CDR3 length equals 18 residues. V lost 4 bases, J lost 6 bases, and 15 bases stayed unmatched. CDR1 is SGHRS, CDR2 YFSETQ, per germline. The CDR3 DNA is TGCGCCAGCAGCCCTACCCTTGGACAGGGCGGCTCTAATTCACCCCTCCACTTT. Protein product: CASSPTLGQGGSNSPLHF.

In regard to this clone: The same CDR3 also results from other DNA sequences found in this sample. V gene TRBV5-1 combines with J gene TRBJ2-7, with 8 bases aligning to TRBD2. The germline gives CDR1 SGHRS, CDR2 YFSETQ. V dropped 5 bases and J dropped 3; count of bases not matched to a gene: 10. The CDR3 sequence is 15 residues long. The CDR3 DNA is TGCGCCAGCAGTTGGACCATGGGACTAGACTACGAGCAGTACTTC. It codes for CASSWTMGLDYEQYF.

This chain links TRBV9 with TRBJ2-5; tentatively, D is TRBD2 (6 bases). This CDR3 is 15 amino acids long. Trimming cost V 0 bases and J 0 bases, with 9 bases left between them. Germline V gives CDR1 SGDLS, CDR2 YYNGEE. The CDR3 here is CASSVGGVYQETQYF. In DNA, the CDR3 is TGTGCCAGCAGCGTAGGCGGGGTGTACCAAGAGACCCAGTACTTC.

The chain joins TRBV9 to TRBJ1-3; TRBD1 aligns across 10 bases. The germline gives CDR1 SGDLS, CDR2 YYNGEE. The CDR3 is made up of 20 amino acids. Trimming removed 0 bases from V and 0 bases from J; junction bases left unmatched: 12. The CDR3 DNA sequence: TGTGCCAGCAGCGTAGCTCGGGACAGGGGCCATACCCCCTCTGGAAACACCATATATTTT. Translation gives CASSVARDRGHTPSGNTIYF.